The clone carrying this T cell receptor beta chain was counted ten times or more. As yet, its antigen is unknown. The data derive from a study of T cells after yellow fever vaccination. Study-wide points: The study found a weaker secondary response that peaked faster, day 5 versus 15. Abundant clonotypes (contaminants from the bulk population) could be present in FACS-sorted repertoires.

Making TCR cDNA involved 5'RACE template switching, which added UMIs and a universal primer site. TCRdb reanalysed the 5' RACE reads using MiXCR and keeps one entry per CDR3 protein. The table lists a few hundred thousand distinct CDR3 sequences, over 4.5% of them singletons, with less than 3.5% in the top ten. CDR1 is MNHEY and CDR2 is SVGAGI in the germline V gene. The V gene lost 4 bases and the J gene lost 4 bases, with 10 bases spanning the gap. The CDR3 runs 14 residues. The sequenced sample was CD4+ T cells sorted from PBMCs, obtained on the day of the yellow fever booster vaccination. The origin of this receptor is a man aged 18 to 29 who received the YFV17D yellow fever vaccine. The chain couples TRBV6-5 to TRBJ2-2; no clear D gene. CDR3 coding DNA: TGTGCCAGCAGTTCCCAGATACTCACCGGGGAGCTGTTTTTT. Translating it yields CASSSQILTGELFF.